This TCR beta chain originates from a study of T cell responses to AZD1222 COVID-19 vaccine. Some clones are missing from TCRdb's copy, which holds only in-frame ones; the method was immunoSEQ multiplex PCR. The sample includes about 100,000 clones, 85% to 90% seen only once; the top ten take roughly 15%. Overall study findings and caveats: In a largely white British group with more females than males, clonal diversity was possibly underestimated. Scientists sampled the repertoires only once the peak T cell response had passed. Seropositivity was recorded at baseline in only 6 or 7 AZD1222 recipients.

V was shortened by 8 bases and J by 4 bases, with 9 bases between the two germline ends. CDR3 length: 11 amino acids. Germline V gives CDR1 MNHNS, CDR2 SASEGT. To note about this clone: Its antigen is not identified.

This sequence was found in an adult in good health. Source: peripheral blood, taken on day 0 of AZD1222 vaccination. This chain joins TRBV6-1 and TRBJ2-7, with D perhaps given as TRBD1 or TRBD2 (5 bases each). CDR3 region: CASGWGYEQYF. The CDR3, as DNA: TGTGCCAGCGGGTGGGGGTACGAGCAGTACTTC.